This TCR beta chain was captured in a study of shared clonotypes between healthy human individuals (dated by TCRdb to the early 2020s). Notes on the research overall: The cohort comprised a couple of women and a few men aged 18 to 49 years. For each donor, three plates each were used for CD4 naive and CD4 memory, two plates were used for CD8 naive, and one plate was used for CD8 memory. To estimate repertoire size and how much clonotypes are shared between individuals, the study performed deep sequencing of blood TCR repertoires from 4 to 6 healthy adults. Libraries were prepared and TCR repertoires were sequenced by different laboratories using diverse techniques, in order to increase sequencing depth and limit assay-specific biases. Per donor, leukapheresis produced somewhere between about 0.85 and 8.9 billion PBMCs.

CD8 naive samples were obtained by positive selection for CCR7 among CD45RO-negative cells, yielding a CD45RA+CCR7+ population from which TemRA cells were excluded. Donors were healthy HIV-negative adults with no recently reported acute infections or vaccinations. All donors were Caucasian adults living in Nashville, Tennessee, USA. Blood was collected by leukapheresis, and PBMCs were isolated by Ficoll-Histopaque density gradient centrifugation and then cryopreserved in liquid nitrogen vapor phase. Purity and quantity of every magnetically sorted T cell population were checked by analytical flow cytometry. From each sorted fraction, genomic DNA was isolated and quantified by UV absorbance on a Nanodrop 2000c. CDR1 is given as MNHEY and CDR2 as SMNVEV, both from the germline V gene (reference sequence). The CDR3 spans 14 residues, from the cysteine through the phenylalanine. Just the 42-base CDR3 DNA is kept, in frame starting at base 1. The junction carries 10 bases between V and J, which are trimmed by 5 bases and 1 base respectively.

Concerning this clone: Its binding antigen is unknown. No much larger clone is present one base from it, and per-base qualities are unavailable.

Results and caveats for the whole study, not just this receptor: The small number of donors limited the genetic and exposure-history diversity represented. Even with the large sequencing depth, rarefaction of the sorted-subset datasets indicated that sequencing was incomplete. Sharing across four donors was observed for approximately 5% of naive CD4, over 3% of naive CD8, over 2% of memory CD4, and less than 0.45% of memory CD8 clonotypes. Based on pairwise subsampling, the degree of clonotype sharing among donors was expected to be affected by sequencing depth. Naive subsets generally had larger estimated clonotype richness than memory subsets. Sampling was limited to blood, and TCR repertoires in tissue likely differ from TCR repertoires in blood. Compared with non-shared clonotypes, the clonotypes found in all four sorted-subset donors had higher generation probabilities.

Using the deep immunoSEQ assay, multiplex PCR amplified TCR CDR3 regions from genomic DNA. Extracted genomic DNA from each cell subset was spread evenly across all wells of several immunoSEQ 96-well plates, with each plate serving as a replicate. Each replicate PCR for sorted subsets received about 220 ng genomic DNA, equal to about 30,000 T cell genomes. The purified libraries were quantified using a Qubit 3.0 fluorometer, sized with a Bioanalyzer 2100, and then quantified again using the KAPA Library Quantification kit. Each immunoSEQ 96-well plate was sequenced on its own single-read 150-cycle Illumina NextSeq 550 flow cell. Per the original workflow: Because the immunoSEQ output held only junctional sequences and lacked quality scores, the filtering could not match the filtering applied to full-length reads. To assign V/J genes and CDR3, sequences were annotated against IMGT germline references using PyIR, a Python wrapper for IgBLAST v1.9. Reads were filtered out if the reads had weak V/J assignments (E-value above 1e-6), no CDR3, stop codons, out-of-frame junctions, or ambiguous translated residues. V3J clonotypes were defined as sequences sharing an identical inferred V gene, J gene, and CDR3 amino acid sequence. To compute the percentage overlap between repertoires, the number of shared unique clonotypes was divided by the size of the smaller repertoire. Repertoire richness was assessed with RTK rarefaction, the Chao1 estimator, and Recon v2.1 estimates of unobserved clonotypes. For all TCRbeta clonotypes obtained by the gDNA method from a handful of donors, generation probabilities were computed with OLGA. This immuneACCESS table, as held by TCRdb, lists in-frame sequences with V and J called but not all clones. Of the missing ones, under half trace to an unresolved V gene in checked studies; the others have no known cause. That table is the source of V, J and clone size, and D and trimming were worked out from the DNA. Here the sample has more than 2 million clones; approximately 92% occur a single time. The ten most abundant clones make up over 1.5% of the sample.

The chain is assembled from TRBV27 and TRBJ2-3, and TRBD2 may be the D gene, going by 5 matching bases. Material: naive CD8+ T cells from PBMCs. This sample's cell subset or site label indicates: CD45RA+CCR7+. This clonotype was sampled from a man younger than 35 in good health. Some clones in this sample may be carry-over from other donors' samples. The nucleotide sequence is TGTGCCAGCAGTCGGGGTAAGCGCACAGATACGCAGTATTTT. The resulting protein is CASSRGKRTDTQYF.